This T cell receptor (beta chain) was identified in a study of T cells after somatic rescue of genetic block. TCRdb's copy holds only in-frame clones and misses some; the assay was immunoSEQ multiplex PCR. The top ten hold under 0.095% of the sample, which has about 52,000 clones, 90% to 96% seen once. The germline gives CDR1 SGHKS, CDR2 YYEKEE (reference sequence). V lost 2 bases, J lost 4 bases, and 5 bases lay in between. The CDR3 is made up of 12 amino acids. The clonotype originates from a child less than two years old. V gene TRBV5-5 combines with J gene TRBJ2-3, with a weak D call TRBD1 (5 bases). The sample comprised peripheral blood mononuclear cells (PBMCs). The CDR3 DNA sequence: TGTGCCAGCAGCTTCAGGGCAGATACGCAGTATTTT. Its protein is CASSFRADTQYF.